The subject of this entry is one T cell receptor (beta chain). It has no known antigen specificity. Base-call qualities are not available, and no considerably larger clone is one nucleotide away. The library was produced with RACE. Sequencer: NextSeq 500. Library preparation attached unique molecular identifiers to individual cDNA molecules for quantitative, reproducible TCR counting. Per the authors' processing: A median of around 100,000 TCRs per sample was observed, with a range of about 20,000 to 690,600. V, J and CDR3 annotation of the TCR reads was performed with the Decombinator software suite. For the PS versus PT1 abundance plots, all samples were subsampled to the same number of TCRs (28,000). Expanded TCRs were defined as absent before sensitization and observed at least eight times at the 2-week time point. Starting from the raw public reads, TCRdb applied fastp trimming at Q25, assembled clones with MiXCR and retained in-frame beta chains. Under each unique CDR3 protein, matching rows form one entry showing the most common genes and DNA. The V and J calls and clone size come from TCRdb's table, not from the authors' own analysis. Recorded for this sample are 40,000 to 50,000 distinct CDR3 sequences; more than 3% of them occurred a single time. The ten largest clonotypes hold approximately 24% of the sample.

Per the germline V gene (reference sequence), DFQATT is the CDR1 and SNEGSKA is the CDR2. V loses 3 bases at its end and J loses 5 bases; junction bases beyond the gene matches: 5. The CDR3 holds 14 amino acids from the cysteine to the phenylalanine. The kept DNA is CDR3 alone, 42 bases in frame from the first base. The data were taken from a study of human T cells and chemical hapten exposure (TCRdb year 2021). The study in broad terms: For sensitization, 2% DPC in acetone was applied to a 2 cm by 2 cm area of upper inner arm skin. Throughout the approximately 25-week study period, patients were also given weekly therapeutic DPC doses on the scalp. Patch testing was done on the upper back using Finn chambers containing 0.01% DPC, and results were scored after 6 days according to International Contact Dermatitis Research Group standards. Most of the patients in the cohort were female, and the cohort covered alopecia areata with under or over 50% scalp involvement, alopecia totalis and alopecia universalis. Libraries were combined into a pool for sequencing, and differences in TCR yield between samples came mainly from small differences in library volumes within the pool. The study tracked peripheral blood TCR repertoire changes in vivo during primary and secondary sensitization to the hapten diphenylcyclopropenone (DPC) in alopecia patients. Blood samples were taken from patients before sensitization (week 0) and then at 2, 6 and about 24 weeks after DPC sensitization. Blood for TCR sequencing was provided by twenty-nine alopecia patients at one to four time points (pre-sensitization, 2, 6 and 24 weeks). From each blood RNA sample, both TCR alpha and TCR beta chains were sequenced.

The study at large found these results: After repeated subsampling, changes were observed in the strength of the expansion versus patch-test correlation and in the threshold at which the correlation became significant. All patients had alopecia, a presumed autoimmune disease, so their immune response might differ from that of healthy individuals. Patch test score correlated positively with the number of PT1 expanded TCRs, reaching significance at thresholds 8, 16 and 32 but not at 4. DPC sensitization did not change how many TCRs were above 1 in 1000 frequency, and no evidence was found of alterations in global repertoire structure. Compared with pre-sensitization or healthy control sets, expanded TCRs formed significantly more large CDR3 similarity clusters, which is consistent with antigen-driven responses.

The time point label of this sample denotes: patch test 1, 2 weeks after DPC sensitization. The sample's treatment or condition, from its label and the paper: therapeutic diphenylcyclopropenone sensitization with weekly scalp DPC. Unfractionated whole blood was collected in Tempus Blood RNA tubes, and total RNA was extracted from that blood. At every patch-test visit, the blood draw took place before the patch test was put on. To be eligible, patients had to be aged 18 to 70, diagnosed with alopecia and judged suitable for DPC therapy, while pregnant patients were excluded. The chain links TRBV20-1 with TRBJ1-1; 11 nucleotides in the junction match TRBD1. The receptor was isolated from a man in his forties or fifties with alopecia areata. Some clones in this sample may be carry-over from other donors' samples. Sequenced material: whole blood, taken in connection with sensitization to the hapten diphenylcyclopropenone (DPC). The bases are TGCAGTGCTAGGGATGGGACAGGGGGAACTGAAGCTTTCTTT. The encoded protein is CSARDGTGGTEAFF.